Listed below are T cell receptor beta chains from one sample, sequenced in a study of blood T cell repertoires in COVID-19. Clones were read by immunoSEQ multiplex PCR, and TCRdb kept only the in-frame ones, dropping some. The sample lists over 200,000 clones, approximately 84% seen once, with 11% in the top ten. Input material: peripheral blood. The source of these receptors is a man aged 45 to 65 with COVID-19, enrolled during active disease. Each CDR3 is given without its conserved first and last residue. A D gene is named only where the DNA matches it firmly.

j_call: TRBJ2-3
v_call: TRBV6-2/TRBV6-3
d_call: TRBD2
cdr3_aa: ASSYSSGGAVFTDTQY

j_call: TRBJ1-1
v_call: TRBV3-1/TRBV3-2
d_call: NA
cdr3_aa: ASSQGLREGTEAF

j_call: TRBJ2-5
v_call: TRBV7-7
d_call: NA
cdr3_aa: ASSLVGGLETQY

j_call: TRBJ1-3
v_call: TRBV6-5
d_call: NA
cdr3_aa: ASSYSNFAAGNTIY

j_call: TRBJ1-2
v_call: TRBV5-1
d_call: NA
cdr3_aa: ASSTSGSGYT

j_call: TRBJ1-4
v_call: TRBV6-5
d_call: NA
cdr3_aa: ASSYSIGAEEKLF

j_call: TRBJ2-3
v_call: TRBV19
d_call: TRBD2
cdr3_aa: ASSSSGSSTDTQY

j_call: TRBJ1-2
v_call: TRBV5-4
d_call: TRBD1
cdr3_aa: ASTPGGLNYGYT

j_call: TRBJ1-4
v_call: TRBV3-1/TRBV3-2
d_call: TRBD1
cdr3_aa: ASSPTGLRGNEKLF

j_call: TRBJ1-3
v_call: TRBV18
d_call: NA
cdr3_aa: ASSPQVDGNTIY

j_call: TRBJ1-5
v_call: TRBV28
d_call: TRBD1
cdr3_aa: ASSSSSGGNRNQPQH